Listed here are 18 T cell receptor beta chains from one sample, sequenced in a study of cytomegalovirus exposure and HLA in healthy donors. The PCR used 60 Vbeta and 13 Jbeta primers. Here immunoSEQ multiplex PCR was the method, and the copy in TCRdb shows in-frame clones only, minus some. The sample lists 150,000 to 200,000 clones, 80% to 90% occurring once. Material: PBMCs. These receptors were collected from a young man in good health and CMV-seropositive.

The chain carries TRBV7-3 and TRBJ1-2; TRBD1 matches 7 bases. Germline CDR1 SGHTA, CDR2 FQGTGA. V lost 5 bases, J lost 4 bases, and 4 bases stayed unmatched. CDR3 size: 13 residues. The CDR3 nucleotides are TGTGCCAGCAGCAATGACAGGGCCTATGGCTACACCTTC. Protein product: CASSNDRAYGYTF.

Only a few counts were recorded for this clone. The V call is TRBV5-4, the J call TRBJ2-7; possibly TRBD1 for D (6 bases). Trimming removed 1 base at V and 4 bases at J, with 12 bases between. CDR1 and CDR2 (germline): SGHNT, YYREEE (reference sequence). CDR3 length: 14 amino acids. CDR3 sequence reads: CASSLRTDLYEQYF. CDR3 in DNA: TGTGCCAGCAGCTTGAGGACAGATCTGTACGAGCAGTACTTC.

The V and J genes are TRBV11-2 and TRBJ2-7; D is unresolved. Germline CDR1 reads SGHAT; CDR2 reads FQNNGV. The CDR3 is 14 amino acids. The ends were cut back, 0 bases at V and 2 bases at J, with 8 bases in the middle. CDR3 amino acids: CASSLDGSPYEQYF. In DNA form, the CDR3 reads TGTGCCAGCAGCTTAGACGGTAGCCCCTACGAGCAGTACTTC.

The J gene is TRBJ2-7, the V gene TRBV30; TRBD1 aligns across 8 bases. Germline lookup yields CDR1 GTSNPN and CDR2 SVGIG (reference sequence). The CDR3 runs 14 residues. V dropped 3 bases and J dropped 5; count of bases not matched to a gene: 9. The CDR3 loop reads CAWRGRTGTDEQYF. DNA of the CDR3: TGTGCCTGGAGAGGGCGGACAGGGACCGACGAGCAGTACTTC.

There are a few counts of this clone. The V call is TRBV5-1, the J call TRBJ2-3, with 9 bases fitting TRBD1. Germline CDR1 reads SGHRS; CDR2 reads YFSETQ. V was clipped by 0 bases and J by 13 bases; unmatched bases: 3. The CDR3 consists of 12 residues. The CDR3: CASSLGQGVKYF. The CDR3, as DNA: TGCGCCAGCAGCTTGGGACAGGGGGTCAAGTATTTT. Using reference TRBV5-1 and TRBJ2-3 for the parts outside the CDR3, the full variable domain is KAGVTQTPRYLIKTRGQQVTLSCSPISGHRSVSWYQQTPGQGLQFLFEYFSETQRNKGNFPGRFSGRQFSNSRSEMNVSTLELGDSALYLCASSLGQGVKYFGPGTRLTVL.

The chain joins TRBV5-5 to TRBJ1-2, with TRBD1 as a possible D gene (6 bases). Germline-derived CDR1 and CDR2 are SGHKS and YYEKEE (reference sequence). The V end was cut by 5 bases, the J end by 0 bases, with 8 bases between. The CDR3 runs 13 residues. The CDR3 nucleotides are TGTGCCAGCAGGGGGGCGGCTAACTATGGCTACACCTTC. It encodes CASRGAANYGYTF.

The sample holds one count of this clone. The chain is built from TRBV2 and TRBJ2-5, with D possibly being TRBD2 (6 bases). CDR3 length equals 15 residues. V was shortened by 8 bases and J by 4 bases, with 20 bases between the two germline ends. Germline CDR1 reads SNHLY; CDR2 reads FYNNEI. CDR3 DNA sequence: TGTGCCAGCCGGCGGGACTTGAGGGAAGGAGAGACCCAGTACTTC. This translates into CASRRDLREGETQYF.

The chain couples TRBV15 to TRBJ1-4, with D possibly being TRBD1 (5 bases). Per germline, CDR1 LNHNV and CDR2 YYDKDF (reference sequence). The CDR3 extends over 13 amino acids. Trimming pared 0 bases from V and 8 bases from J, leaving 7 bases between. Here the CDR3 reads CATSRDRTEKLFF. CDR3 sequence (DNA): TGTGCCACCAGCAGAGATCGGACAGAAAAACTGTTTTTT. Combining the CDR3 with reference TRBV15 and TRBJ1-4 gives the whole variable domain DAMVIQNPRYQVTQFGKPVTLSCSQTLNHNVMYWYQQKSSQAPKLLFHYYDKDFNNEADTPDNFQSRRPNTSFCFLDIRSPGLGDTAMYLCATSRDRTEKLFFGSGTQLSVL.

As for this clone: One junction end does not reproduce the germline sequence, and a read error may be involved. This rearrangement joins TRBV7-2 to TRBJ1-2, with no clear D. The V gene's germline CDR1 is SGHTA and CDR2 FQGNSA. The CDR3 is 12 residues long. The CDR3 region has the DNA TGTGCCAGCAGCTTAGGGGGAGCCGTGAACTACTTC. Translation gives CASSLGGAVNYF.

This rearrangement joins TRBV19 to TRBJ2-1, with 10 positions matching TRBD1. Germline V gives CDR1 LNHDA, CDR2 SQIVND (reference sequence). V shed 8 bases and J 7 bases; nucleotides not matched to a gene: 8. This CDR3 is 14 amino acids long. CDR3 in DNA: TGTGCCAGTCACGTGCGGGACAGGGGTAATGAGCAGTTCTTC. It yields the protein CASHVRDRGNEQFF.

This sequence joins TRBV12-1 and TRBJ2-7; the table's D call TRBD1 went unverified against the DNA. TRBV12-1 is a documented pseudogene. This CDR3 comprises 14 residues. Here the CDR3 reads CASSSGDRVHEQYF. CDR3 DNA: TGTGCCAGCAGTTCCGGGGACAGGGTCCACGAGCAGTACTTC.

This chain uses TRBV5-5 with TRBJ1-1; no firm D call. The CDR3 is 15 residues long. Trimming removed 2 bases from V and 1 base from J, with 12 bases in between. In germline, CDR1 is SGHKS, CDR2 YYEKEE (reference sequence). CDR3 region: CASSFPLGGNTEAFF. The CDR3 bases are TGTGCCAGCAGCTTCCCCTTGGGAGGGAACACTGAAGCTTTCTTT.

This chain links TRBV2 with TRBJ1-1; D gene ambiguous. There are 14 residues in the CDR3. The V gene lost 4 bases and the J gene lost 4 bases, with 13 bases spanning the gap. Looked up from germline, CDR1 is SNHLY and CDR2 is FYNNEI. CDR3 DNA: TGTGCCAGCAGTGTAACGCCCGAGGTCACTGAAGCTTTCTTT. Amino acids: CASSVTPEVTEAFF.

This rearrangement joins TRBV27 to TRBJ2-7; 9 bases are shared with TRBD1. The CDR3 loop spans 14 amino acids. From germline, CDR1 is MNHEY and CDR2 SMNVEV (reference sequence). V dropped 7 bases and J dropped 6; count of bases not matched to a gene: 10. CDR3 in amino acids: CASTTGTGSFEQYF. DNA of the CDR3: TGTGCCAGCACAACCGGGACAGGGTCTTTCGAGCAGTACTTC.

This sequence joins TRBV7-8 and TRBJ1-2; D ambiguous. Trimming shortened V by 2 bases and J by 6 bases, and 10 bases separated the two germline ends. In germline, CDR1 is SGHVS, CDR2 FQNEAQ. The CDR3 runs 13 residues. The CDR3 DNA sequence: TGTGCCAGCAGCTTACAGGATTTCCATGGCTACACCTTC. This codes for CASSLQDFHGYTF. The entire variable domain, with the rest obtained from reference TRBV7-8 and TRBJ1-2, is as follows: GAGVSQSPRYKVAKRGQDVALRCDPISGHVSLFWYQQALGQGPEFLTYFQNEAQLDKSGLPSDRFFAERPEGSVSTLKIQRTQQEDSAVYLCASSLQDFHGYTFGSGTRLTVV.

This clone was detected a few times. The CDR3: CASSLGLNTEAFF. The DNA of the CDR3 is TGCGCCAGCAGCCTCGGGTTGAACACTGAAGCTTTCTTT. The chain uses TRBV5-1 and TRBJ1-1, with D hard to call. V lost 4 bases and J lost 0, with 7 bases in between. The length of the CDR3 is 13 residues. Germline V lookup: CDR1 SGHRS, CDR2 YFSETQ.

The chain joins TRBV30 to TRBJ2-5; no reliable D call. The length of the CDR3 is 18 residues. Germline assignment: CDR1 GTSNPN and CDR2 SVGIG (reference sequence). V was trimmed by 7 bases and J by 5 bases, leaving 32 bases between them. In nucleotides, the CDR3 is TGTGCCTTCCCGCCCTGGGTCGCGGAGCTTCCCGCGGAGGAGACCCAGTACTTC. Its protein is CAFPPWVAELPAEETQYF.

V usage is TRBV27 and J usage is TRBJ2-7; a possible D gene is TRBD1 (5 bases). The CDR3 loop spans 13 amino acids. The V end was cut by 6 bases, the J end by 3 bases, with 12 bases between. Germline V gene lookup returns CDR1 MNHEY and CDR2 SMNVEV (reference sequence). Written as DNA, the CDR3 is TGTGCCAGCAGGAACGGACACGGCTACGAGCAGTACTTC. It encodes CASRNGHGYEQYF.